The entry that follows covers one TCR beta chain sequence. The antigen remains undetermined. This CDR3 spans 12 amino acids. Looked up from germline, CDR1 is SGHVS and CDR2 is FNYEAQ. V was pared by 5 bases and J by 9 bases, with 11 bases between. This sample is drawn from a study of T cell repertoires in cytomegalovirus infection. From the reads, TCRdb called clonotypes with MiXCR, one entry per CDR3 protein. The repertoire has 700,000 to 850,000 distinct CDR3 sequences, around a third of them found once; the top ten carry 9.5% to 15%. This TCR came from a human donor in good health (CMV status not recorded). Some clones in this sample may be carry-over from other donors' samples. The chain links TRBV7-6 to TRBJ2-1; D is perhaps TRBD2 (7 bases). The sample in question was cultured CD8+ T cells from PBMCs, obtained from culture after CMV antigen stimulation. The CDR3 DNA reads as TGTGCCAGCAGCAAGGGGGGGGCTGAGCAGTTCTTC. Encoded protein: CASSKGGAEQFF.